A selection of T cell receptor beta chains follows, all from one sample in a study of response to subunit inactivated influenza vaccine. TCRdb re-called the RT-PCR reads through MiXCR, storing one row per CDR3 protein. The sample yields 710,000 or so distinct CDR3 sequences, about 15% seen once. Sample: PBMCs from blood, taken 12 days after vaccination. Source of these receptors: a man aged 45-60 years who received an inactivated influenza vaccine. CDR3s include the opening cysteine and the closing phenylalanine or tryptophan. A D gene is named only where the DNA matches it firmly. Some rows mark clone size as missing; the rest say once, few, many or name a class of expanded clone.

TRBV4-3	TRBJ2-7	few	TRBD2	CASSQVGGGDEQYF	TGCGCCAGCAGCCAAGTCGGGGGGGGTGACGAGCAGTACTTC
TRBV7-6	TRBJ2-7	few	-	CASSLGAVPPYEQYF	TGTGCCAGCAGCTTGGGCGCCGTGCCTCCCTACGAGCAGTACTTC
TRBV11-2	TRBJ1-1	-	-	CASRQANTEAFF	TGTGCCAGCAGACAAGCGAACACTGAAGCTTTCTTT
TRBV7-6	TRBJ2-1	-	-	CASSIRRENSYNEQFF	TGTGCCAGCAGCATCAGACGGGAAAACTCCTACAATGAGCAGTTCTTC
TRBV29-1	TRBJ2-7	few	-	CSVEAGPEQYF	TGCAGCGTTGAAGCTGGCCCCGAGCAGTACTTC
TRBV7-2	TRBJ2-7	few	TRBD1	CASSLVASTGGLEQYF	TGTGCCAGCAGCTTAGTTGCATCCACAGGGGGCCTCGAGCAGTACTTC
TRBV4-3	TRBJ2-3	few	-	CASSQDVYTDTQYF	TGCGCCAGCAGCCAAGATGTATACACAGATACGCAGTATTTT
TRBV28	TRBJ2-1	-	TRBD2	CASTGGLAVQAEQFF	TGTGCCAGCACTGGGGGACTAGCGGTCCAGGCTGAGCAGTTCTTC
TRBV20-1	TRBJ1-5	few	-	CSAPADRSQGQPQHF	TGCAGTGCCCCTGCCGACAGATCGCAGGGTCAGCCCCAGCATTTT
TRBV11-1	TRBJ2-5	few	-	CASSLGGNRGLLWYQETQYF	TGTGCCAGCAGCTTAGGGGGGAACAGGGGACTCCTTTGGTACCAAGAGACCCAGTACTTC
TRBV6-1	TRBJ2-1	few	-	CASSDPYTNEQFF	TGTGCCAGCAGTGACCCTTACACCAATGAGCAGTTCTTC
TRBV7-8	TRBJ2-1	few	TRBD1	CASSLAQFQGAYNEQFF	TGTGCCAGCAGCTTAGCGCAATTCCAGGGGGCTTACAATGAGCAGTTCTTC
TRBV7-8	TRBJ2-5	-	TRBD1	CASSPDRGRAETQYF	TGTGCCAGCAGCCCCGACAGGGGGCGCGCGGAGACCCAGTACTTC
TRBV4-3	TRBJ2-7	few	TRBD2	CASSQGLAATYEQYF	TGCGCCAGCAGCCAAGGACTAGCGGCTACCTACGAGCAGTACTTC
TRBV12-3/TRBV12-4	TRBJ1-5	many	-	CASSLMRNQPQHF	TGTGCCAGCAGTTTAATGAGAAATCAGCCCCAGCATTTT
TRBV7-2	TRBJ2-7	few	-	CASVTGTWSSYEQYF	TGTGCCAGCGTTACCGGGACCTGGAGCTCCTACGAGCAGTACTTC
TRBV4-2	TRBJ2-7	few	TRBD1	CASSQRDREYEQYF	TGTGCCAGCAGCCAGAGGGACAGGGAGTACGAGCAGTACTTC
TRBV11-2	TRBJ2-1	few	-	CASSLGQMNEQFF	TGTGCCAGCAGCTTAGGACAGATGAATGAGCAGTTCTTC
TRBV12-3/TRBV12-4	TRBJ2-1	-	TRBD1	CASSSQTGDNEQFF	TGTGCCAGCAGTTCTCAGACAGGGGACAATGAGCAGTTCTTC
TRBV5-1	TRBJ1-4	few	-	CASRNPGAEKLFF	TGCGCCAGCAGAAATCCAGGGGCCGAAAAACTGTTTTTT
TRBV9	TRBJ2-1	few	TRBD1	CASSLSPRAGGDEQFF	TGTGCCAGCAGTCTATCCCCTCGTGCAGGGGGTGATGAGCAGTTCTTC
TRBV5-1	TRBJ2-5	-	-	CASIHIYDRSQETQYF	TGCGCCAGCATCCATATATACGACAGGAGCCAAGAGACCCAGTACTTC
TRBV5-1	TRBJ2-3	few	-	CASSLGSGEADTQYF	TGCGCCAGCAGCTTGGGGTCAGGGGAGGCAGATACGCAGTATTTT
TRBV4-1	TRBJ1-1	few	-	CASSRGSTGASNTEAFF	TGCGCCAGCAGCCGGGGCAGCACGGGGGCATCGAACACTGAAGCTTTCTTT
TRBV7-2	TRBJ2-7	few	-	CASSLRKVPYEQYF	TGTGCCAGCAGCTTAAGGAAAGTCCCCTACGAGCAGTACTTC
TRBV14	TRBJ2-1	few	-	CASSGAGYNEQFF	TGTGCCAGCAGCGGGGCGGGGTACAATGAGCAGTTCTTC
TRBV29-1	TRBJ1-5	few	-	CSVGESNQPQHF	TGCAGCGTCGGCGAATCCAATCAGCCCCAGCATTTT
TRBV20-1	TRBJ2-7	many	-	CSAPDRYEQYF	TGCAGTGCCCCAGATCGCTACGAGCAGTACTTC
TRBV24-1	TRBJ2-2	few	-	CATSDLRGKEAGELFF	TGTGCCACCAGTGATTTGCGCGGGAAGGAAGCCGGGGAGCTGTTTTTT
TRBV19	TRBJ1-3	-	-	CASGAGGSGNTIYF	TGTGCCAGTGGGGCAGGAGGCTCTGGAAACACCATATATTTT
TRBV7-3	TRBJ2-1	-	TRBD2	CASSATSGRARNEQFF	TGTGCCAGCAGCGCTACTAGCGGGAGGGCAAGAAATGAGCAGTTCTTC
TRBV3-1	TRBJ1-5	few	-	CASSQAAGNQPQHF	TGTGCCAGCAGCCAAGCGGCCGGCAATCAGCCCCAGCATTTT
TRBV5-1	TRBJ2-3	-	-	CASSIRSSTDTQYF	TGCGCCAGCAGCATTCGCTCTAGCACAGATACGCAGTATTTT
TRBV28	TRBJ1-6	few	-	CASSLSWVSSYNSPLHF	TGTGCCAGCAGTTTAAGCTGGGTGAGCTCCTATAATTCACCCCTCCACTTT
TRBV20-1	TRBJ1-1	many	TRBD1	CSASPTGVATEAFF	TGCAGTGCTAGCCCGACAGGGGTGGCCACTGAAGCTTTCTTT
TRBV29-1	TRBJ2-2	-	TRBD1	CSVDRGMNTGELFF	TGCAGCGTTGACAGGGGGATGAACACCGGGGAGCTGTTTTTT
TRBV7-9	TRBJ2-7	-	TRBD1	CASSRTPGQGFNEQYF	TGTGCCAGCAGTCGTACCCCGGGACAGGGGTTCAACGAGCAGTACTTC
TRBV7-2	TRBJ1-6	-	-	CASSETGTHRSPLHF	TGTGCCAGCAGCGAGACCGGGACACACCGATCACCCCTCCACTTT
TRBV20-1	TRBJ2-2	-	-	CSANREGRPGELFF	TGCAGTGCTAACAGGGAGGGTAGGCCCGGGGAGCTGTTTTTT
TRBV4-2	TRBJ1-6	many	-	CASSQDFRSSSYNSPLHF	TGTGCCAGCAGCCAAGATTTTAGGAGCAGCTCCTATAATTCACCCCTCCACTTT
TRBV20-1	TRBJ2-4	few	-	CSVTAGSGNIQYF	TGCAGCGTCACGGCGGGGTCGGGGAACATTCAGTACTTC
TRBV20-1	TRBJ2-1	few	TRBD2	CSASGTSGRGNEQFF	TGCAGTGCAAGCGGGACTAGCGGGAGAGGAAATGAGCAGTTCTTC
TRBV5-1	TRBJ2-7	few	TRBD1	CASNLGQGLSYEQYF	TGCGCCAGCAACCTGGGACAGGGTCTCTCCTACGAGCAGTACTTC
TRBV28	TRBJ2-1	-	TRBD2	CASSLGLATDNEQFF	TGTGCCAGCAGTTTAGGACTAGCGACTGACAATGAGCAGTTCTTC
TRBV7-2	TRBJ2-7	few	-	CASSKNGGNEQYF	TGTGCCAGCAGCAAGAATGGCGGGAACGAGCAGTACTTC
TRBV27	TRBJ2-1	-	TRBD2	CASSSSLLAGFRNEQFF	TGTGCCAGCAGTTCCTCCTTACTAGCGGGGTTTCGCAATGAGCAGTTCTTC
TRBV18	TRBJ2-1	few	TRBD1	CASSSPGQGNNEQFF	TGTGCCAGCTCTTCCCCGGGACAGGGGAACAATGAGCAGTTCTTC
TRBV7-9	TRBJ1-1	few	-	CASSLVGGSEAFF	TGTGCCAGCAGCCTCGTCGGTGGGTCTGAAGCTTTCTTT
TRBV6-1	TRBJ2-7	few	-	CASRTGRGHYEQYF	TGTGCCAGCAGGACCGGACGGGGCCACTACGAGCAGTACTTC
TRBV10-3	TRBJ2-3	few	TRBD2	CAISEPLVGTSGRGAQYF	TGTGCCATCAGTGAACCCCTAGTCGGGACTAGCGGGAGAGGGGCGCAGTATTTT
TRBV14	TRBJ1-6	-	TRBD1	CASSRTGPYNSPLHF	TGTGCCAGCAGCCGGACAGGGCCCTATAATTCACCCCTCCACTTT
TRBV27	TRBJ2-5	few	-	CATRGDQETQYF	TGTGCCACCCGAGGAGACCAAGAGACCCAGTACTTC
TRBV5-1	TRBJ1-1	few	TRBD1	CASSLAKGTGVPMNTEAFF	TGCGCCAGCAGCTTGGCCAAAGGGACAGGGGTCCCCATGAACACTGAAGCTTTCTTT
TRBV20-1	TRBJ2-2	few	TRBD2	CSAAASGGATTGELFF	TGCAGTGCGGCAGCGAGCGGGGGGGCAACGACCGGGGAGCTGTTTTTT
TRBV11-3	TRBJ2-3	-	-	CASSPRSVGTDTQYF	TGTGCCAGCAGCCCCCGAAGCGTAGGGACAGATACGCAGTATTTT